Sequencing of this T cell receptor (beta chain) was carried out in a study of T cell repertoires in cytomegalovirus infection. TCRdb re-analysed the reads in MiXCR, keeping a single row per CDR3 protein. The data show about 160,000 distinct CDR3 sequences, roughly 18% seen once. This receptor was obtained from a human donor in good health (CMV status not recorded). Some clones in this sample may be carry-over from other donors' samples. Material: CD8+ T cells from PBMCs.

The CDR3 is CACATNYGYTF. The CDR3 DNA reads TGTGCTTGCGCTACAAACTATGGCTACACCTTC. The gene calls are TRBV7-9 and TRBJ1-2; D is undetermined. CDR3 length: 11 amino acids. The germline gives CDR1 SEHNR, CDR2 FQNEAQ (reference sequence).